Below are 10 T cell receptor beta chains sequenced from a single sample in a study of a mutant IDH1 vaccine in newly diagnosed glioma. The data were produced by immunoSEQ multiplex PCR, yet TCRdb's version contains in-frame clones alone and is incomplete. The table records approximately 25,000 clones, roughly 93% of them present only once. Time point indicated: baseline, week 1 (first vaccination visit). This sample's treatment: pre-vaccination baseline after standard-of-care therapy. This specimen was PBMCs, taken from a glioma patient treated with radiotherapy, temozolomide or both. Receptor source: a man aged 40-55 years with glioma.

V is TRBV6-5 and J is TRBJ1-1, with D possibly TRBD1 on 6 matching bases. The ends were cut back, 4 bases at V and 4 bases at J, with 16 bases in the middle. The CDR3 totals 15 residues. The V gene's germline CDR1 is MNHEY and CDR2 SVGAGI. CDR3 loop: CASSLMAGGRTEAFF. The CDR3 DNA reads TGTGCCAGCAGTTTGATGGCCGGGGGGCGCACTGAAGCTTTCTTT.

About this clone itself: At one end the junction does not follow the germline gene, possibly because of a read error. The chain is built from TRBV7-7 and TRBJ1-1, with unresolved D. The CDR3 extends over 13 amino acids. CDR1 is SSHAT and CDR2 is FNYEAQ in the germline V gene (reference sequence). This CDR3 is CASSLAFRPRAFF. As DNA, the CDR3 is TGTGCTAGCAGCTTAGCGTTTAGGCCTAGAGCTTTCTTT.

The chain recombines TRBV15 with TRBJ2-1; no firm D call. The CDR3 is made up of 12 amino acids. Germline-derived CDR1 and CDR2 are LNHNV and YYDKDF (reference sequence). Trimming cost V 8 bases and J 4 bases, with 9 bases left between them. CDR3 bases: TGTGCCACCTCCCCGTTTTACAATGAGCAGTTCTTC. This encodes CATSPFYNEQFF. Together with reference TRBV15 and TRBJ2-1, the CDR3 gives the full variable domain: DAMVIQNPRYQVTQFGKPVTLSCSQTLNHNVMYWYQQKSSQAPKLLFHYYDKDFNNEADTPDNFQSRRPNTSFCFLDIRSPGLGDTAMYLCATSPFYNEQFFGPGTRLTVL.

J is TRBJ2-7 and V is TRBV18; a possible D gene is TRBD1 (6 bases). Trimming pared 3 bases from V and 1 base from J, leaving 16 bases between. Germline assignment: CDR1 KGHSH and CDR2 LQKENI. This CDR3 has 16 amino acids. The CDR3 region is CASSPSQGRSSYEQYF. CDR3 DNA sequence: TGTGCCAGCTCACCTTCCCAGGGGAGAAGTTCCTACGAGCAGTACTTC. The full variable domain, completed using reference TRBV18 and TRBJ2-7, is NAGVMQNPRHLVRRRGQEARLRCSPMKGHSHVYWYRQLPEEGLKFMVYLQKENIIDESGMPKERFSAEFPKEGPSILRIQQVVRGDSAAYFCASSPSQGRSSYEQYFGPGTRLTVT.

This chain joins TRBV30 and TRBJ2-2; D is unresolved. This CDR3 region has 13 residues. Trimming stripped 4 bases from V and 0 bases from J, with 6 bases between. CDR1 is GTSNPN, CDR2 SVGIG, per germline (reference sequence). The CDR3 here is CAWNNANTGELFF. For the CDR3, the DNA is TGTGCCTGGAACAATGCGAACACCGGGGAGCTGTTTTTT.

This chain connects TRBV13 to TRBJ2-1; a possible D gene is TRBD2 (6 bases). Germline V gene lookup returns CDR1 PRHDT and CDR2 FYEKMQ (reference sequence). This CDR3 is built from 14 residues. V was cut by 8 bases and J by 7 bases, with 18 bases left in between. In DNA, the CDR3 is TGTGCCAGCTCCCTCGGGGGAACGGGGAATGAGCAGTTCTTC. Translated: CASSLGGTGNEQFF.

The chain joins TRBV9 to TRBJ2-3; weak D call: TRBD2 (5 bases). This CDR3 contains 15 residues. Per the germline V gene, CDR1 is SGDLS and CDR2 is YYNGEE. With 0 bases removed from V and 2 bases from J, the gap between germline ends came to 10 bases. CDR3 DNA: TGTGCCAGCAGCGTAGAAGGACTTACCACAGATACGCAGTATTTT. This translates into CASSVEGLTTDTQYF.

This clone was seen only a few times. The V call is TRBV27, the J call TRBJ2-5; D may be TRBD2 (7 bases). The V and J ends lost 2 bases and 4 bases respectively, with 14 bases between them. This CDR3 has 15 amino acids. CDR1 and CDR2 from the germline V gene are MNHEY and SMNVEV (reference sequence). CDR3 nucleotides: TGTGCCAGCAGTTTAGAGGGGGGGTGGGGAGAGACCCAGTACTTC. Amino acid sequence: CASSLEGGWGETQYF.

V is TRBV10-1 and J is TRBJ2-7; unclear D gene. Trimming shortened V by 3 bases and J by 5 bases, and 8 bases separated the two germline ends. CDR1 is WNHNN, CDR2 SYGVQD, per germline (reference sequence). The length of the CDR3 is 12 residues. The DNA for the CDR3 is TGCGCCAGCAGTGACAGATCCAACGAGCAGTACTTC. Protein: CASSDRSNEQYF.

The chain uses TRBV30 and TRBJ2-2; D is uncertain. V shed 7 bases and J shed 4 bases, with 16 bases lying between them. This CDR3 has 14 amino acids. Looked up from germline, CDR1 is GTSNPN and CDR2 is SVGIG (reference sequence). The CDR3, as DNA: TGTGCCTCCTCCAGAGGTTTTTCCACCGGGGAGCTGTTTTTT. Residues: CASSRGFSTGELFF.